This TCR beta chain was sequenced during a study of T-cell reconstitution after alpha-beta-depleted transplantation in children. Study results and caveats: A year had passed since transplant, and T-cell counts and diversity by then came mostly from newly produced T cells. Several hundred graft clones that had expanded were reportedly the source of alpha-beta T cells about two months after transplant.

V lost 6 bases and J lost 3, with 11 bases in between. This CDR3 has 13 residues. Unique molecular identifiers tagged the TCRbeta library. MiXCR, run by TCRdb on the PCR reads, gives a single entry per CDR3 protein. Counted here are around 700,000 distinct CDR3 sequences, less than 15% occurring once; the ten biggest clones make up around 0.79%. Concerning this clonotype itself: Its antigen remains unidentified.

This clonotype originated in a girl aged 2 to 10 with congenital amegakaryocytic thrombocytopenia, due to receive a stem cell transplant. This chain joins TRBV12-3 or TRBV12-4 and TRBJ1-2, with D uncertain. Here the sequenced sample was PBMCs, taken before TCRalphabeta/CD19-depleted stem cell transplant. DNA for the CDR3: TGTGCCAGCAGCGGAGGAATTGACTATGGCTACACCTTC. Translating gives CASSGGIDYGYTF.